The next 9 T cell receptor beta chains were all read from a single sample in a study of T cell responses to AZD1222 COVID-19 vaccine. Some clones are missing from TCRdb's copy, which holds only in-frame ones; the method was immunoSEQ multiplex PCR. The table includes around 99,000 clones, over 75% detected once. The source was peripheral blood, collected on day 0 of MenACWY control vaccination. Receptors originate from an adult in good health.

A single count supports this clone. CDR3: CASSFSVGKGQPQHF. The CDR3 coding sequence is TGTGCCAGCAGCTTTTCGGTAGGGAAAGGTCAGCCCCAGCATTTT. J is TRBJ1-5 and V is TRBV11-3, with D uncertain. Germline V lookup: CDR1 SGHNT, CDR2 YENEEA. The CDR3 consists of 15 residues. V was pared by 3 bases and J by 6 bases, with 15 bases between.

V is TRBV6-5 and J is TRBJ1-5; 9 bases are shared with TRBD1. J gave up 6 bases and V 9 bases, and 6 bases lay outside the gene matches. This CDR3 region has 13 residues. Germline V lookup: CDR1 MNHEY, CDR2 SVGAGI. This chain's CDR3 is CASRGTGFQPQHF. DNA of the CDR3: TGTGCCAGTCGCGGGACAGGGTTTCAGCCCCAGCATTTT.

Only one count was recorded for this clone. This chain joins TRBV28 and TRBJ1-1, with 7 bases that match TRBD1. V dropped 8 bases and J dropped 3; count of bases not matched to a gene: 6. CDR1 is MDHEN and CDR2 is SYDVKM in the germline V gene. CDR3 length: 13 residues. CDR3 protein: CASGPGGDTEAFF. Written as DNA, the CDR3 is TGTGCCAGCGGACCAGGGGGGGACACTGAAGCTTTCTTT.

This clone was seen just once. V and J are TRBV29-1 and TRBJ2-7; 9 bases map to TRBD1. V trimming: 3 bases; J trimming: 6 bases; junction bases outside the gene matches: 6. CDR3 length: 13 amino acids. Germline lookup yields CDR1 SQVTM and CDR2 ANQGSEA. The chain's CDR3 is CSVEGQGTGEQYF. In DNA form, the CDR3 reads TGCAGCGTTGAGGGACAGGGAACTGGCGAGCAGTACTTC.

The chain carries TRBV28 and TRBJ1-1; 10 nucleotides agree with TRBD1. Germline V CDR1 and CDR2: MDHEN, SYDVKM. The V and J ends lost 6 bases and 3 bases, in that order; junction bases with no gene match: 7. This CDR3 region has 15 residues. In nucleotides, the CDR3 is TGTGCCAGCAGCACGACCGGGACAGGGGACACTGAAGCTTTCTTT. It yields the protein CASSTTGTGDTEAFF.

The CDR3 DNA reads as TGTGCCAGCAGCCAAGATGGAGACAGGGCTTCTTACAATGAGCAGTTCTTC. Its translation: CASSQDGDRASYNEQFF. The chain has TRBV4-2 and TRBJ2-1; 7 bases line up with TRBD1. Per the germline V gene, CDR1 is LGHNA and CDR2 is YNFKEQ. The CDR3 extends over 17 amino acids. V dropped 0 bases and J dropped 4; count of bases not matched to a gene: 9.

This chain uses TRBV18 with TRBJ1-6, with D tentatively TRBD1 (6 bases). CDR1 and CDR2 from the germline V gene are KGHSH and LQKENI. This CDR3 comprises 12 residues. V was cut by 5 bases and J by 9 bases, with 8 bases left in between. The CDR3, as DNA: TGTGCCAGCTCAAAGACAGGTTCACCCCTCCACTTT. Residues: CASSKTGSPLHF.

This clone was detected only a few times. V is TRBV9 and J is TRBJ1-3; no firm D call. CDR3 length equals 13 residues. V lost 4 bases, J lost 0 bases, and 5 bases lay in between. Germline CDR1 is SGDLS and CDR2 is YYNGEE. CDR3 protein: CASSSPSGNTIYF. Here the CDR3 DNA reads TGTGCCAGCAGCTCCCCCTCTGGAAACACCATATATTTT. The complete variable domain, with remaining parts taken from reference TRBV9 and TRBJ1-3, reads DSGVTQTPKHLITATGQRVTLRCSPRSGDLSVYWYQQSLDQGLQFLIQYYNGEERAKGNILERFSAQQFPDLHSELNLSSLELGDSALYFCASSSPSGNTIYFGEGSWLTVV.

J is TRBJ1-5 and V is TRBV7-8, with 8 bases that match TRBD1. V shed 5 bases, J shed 5 bases, and the junction held 5 bases outside the gene matches. The CDR3 spans 14 residues. Germline-derived CDR1 and CDR2 are SGHVS and FQNEAQ. This CDR3 is CASSRGQGDQPQHF. In DNA, the CDR3 is TGTGCCAGCAGCCGAGGACAGGGAGATCAGCCCCAGCATTTT.